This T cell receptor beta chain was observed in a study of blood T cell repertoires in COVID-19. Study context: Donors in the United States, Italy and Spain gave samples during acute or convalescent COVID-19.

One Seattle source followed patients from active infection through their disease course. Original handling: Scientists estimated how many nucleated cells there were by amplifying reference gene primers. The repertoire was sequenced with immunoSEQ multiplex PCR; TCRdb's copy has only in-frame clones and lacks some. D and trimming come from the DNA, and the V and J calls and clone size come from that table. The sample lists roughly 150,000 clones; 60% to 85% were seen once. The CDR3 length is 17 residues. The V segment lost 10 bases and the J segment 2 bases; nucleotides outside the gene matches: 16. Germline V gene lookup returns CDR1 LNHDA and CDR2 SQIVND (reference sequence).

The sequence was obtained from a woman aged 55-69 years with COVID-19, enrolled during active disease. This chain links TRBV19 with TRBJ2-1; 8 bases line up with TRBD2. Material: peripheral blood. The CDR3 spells CATISGGGRKTYNEQFF. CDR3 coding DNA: TGTGCCACCATAAGCGGGGGAGGAAGAAAAACCTACAATGAGCAGTTCTTC.